These T cell receptor beta chains were read from a single sample in a study of T cells after yellow fever vaccination. TCRdb re-analysed the 5' RACE reads in MiXCR, keeping a single row per CDR3 protein. The table has roughly 400,000 distinct CDR3 sequences, about 19% seen once. Here the sequenced sample was PBMCs, taken before the yellow fever booster vaccination. The receptors originated from a young man who received the YFV17D yellow fever vaccine. The CDR3 runs from the conserved cysteine through the conserved F or W. A D gene is named only where the DNA matches it firmly. The size field is filled for only some rows; it gives once, few, many or a size class.

cdr3_aa cdr3_nt j_call clone_size d_call v_call
CASSQIPGTPWNEQFF TGCGCCAGCAGCCAAATCCCCGGGACACCTTGGAATGAGCAGTTCTTC TRBJ2-1 - - TRBV4-1
CASSGAGTGNYGYTF TGTGCCAGCAGCGGAGCCGGGACGGGCAACTATGGCTACACCTTC TRBJ1-2 few - TRBV5-5
CASSQAGAGTEAFF TGTGCCAGCAGCCAAGCGGGGGCGGGCACTGAAGCTTTCTTT TRBJ1-1 few - TRBV4-2
CASSARGAYNEQFF TGTGCCAGCAGCGCCCGGGGGGCCTACAATGAGCAGTTCTTC TRBJ2-1 - TRBD2 TRBV3-1
CASSLGGLAGGPSTDTQYF TGCGCCAGCAGCCTCGGGGGACTAGCGGGGGGGCCAAGCACAGATACGCAGTATTTT TRBJ2-3 few TRBD2 TRBV4-1
CASSPPGLAGLEEQFF TGCGCCAGCAGCCCCCCCGGACTAGCGGGGCTAGAGGAGCAGTTCTTC TRBJ2-1 - TRBD2 TRBV5-1
CASSSRRLAGSYEQYF TGTGCCAGCAGCTCACGACGGCTAGCGGGGTCCTACGAGCAGTACTTC TRBJ2-7 few TRBD2 TRBV11-2
CASSVHKDVWDTGELFF TGTGCCAGCAGCGTACATAAGGACGTCTGGGACACCGGGGAGCTGTTTTTT TRBJ2-2 - - TRBV9
CASSPQWGYTF TGTGCCAGCAGTCCACAGTGGGGCTACACCTTC TRBJ1-2 - - TRBV12-3/TRBV12-4
CSKGAGDTQYF TGCAGTAAAGGGGCGGGCGATACGCAGTATTTT TRBJ2-3 few - TRBV20-1
CASSTIGTHGEQYF TGTGCCAGTAGTACGATCGGGACCCATGGCGAGCAGTACTTC TRBJ2-7 - - TRBV19
CASSLIYGPNEQFF TGTGCCAGCAGCCTAATATACGGACCCAATGAGCAGTTCTTC TRBJ2-1 once - TRBV14
CASRTAALNEQFF TGTGCCAGCAGAACGGCGGCTTTGAATGAGCAGTTCTTC TRBJ2-1 few - TRBV27
CASILMGTKETQYF TGCGCCAGCATCTTGATGGGAACCAAAGAGACCCAGTACTTC TRBJ2-5 - - TRBV5-1
CSARSVGINIQYF TGCAGTGCTAGATCCGTAGGGATAAACATTCAGTACTTC TRBJ2-4 - - TRBV20-1
CASAAGGHSGANVLTF TGCGCCAGCGCAGCCGGGGGTCACTCTGGGGCCAACGTCCTGACTTTC TRBJ2-6 - - TRBV5-1
CSAFGITGDTGELFF TGCAGCGCGTTCGGGATCACAGGGGACACCGGGGAGCTGTTTTTT TRBJ2-2 - TRBD1 TRBV29-1
CSAYHRLESFEKLFF TGCAGTGCTTATCATCGGTTAGAGAGCTTTGAAAAACTGTTTTTT TRBJ1-4 - - TRBV20-1
CASSELVQGMEQFF TGTGCCAGCAGTGAACTGGTACAGGGGATGGAGCAGTTCTTC TRBJ2-1 - TRBD1 TRBV6-1
CSASRTSGGWGTDTQYF TGCAGTGCTAGTCGAACTAGCGGGGGGTGGGGCACAGATACGCAGTATTTT TRBJ2-3 - TRBD2 TRBV20-1
CASSKDRGSGELFF TGTGCCAGCAGCAAGGACAGGGGCTCCGGGGAGCTGTTTTTT TRBJ2-2 few TRBD1 TRBV7-7
CATSRDPRQGGYTF TGTGCCACCAGCAGAGACCCCCGACAGGGTGGCTACACCTTC TRBJ1-2 few TRBD1 TRBV15
CASSLQGLGQETQYF TGTGCCAGCAGTTTACAGGGGCTAGGGCAAGAGACCCAGTACTTC TRBJ2-5 few - TRBV27
CASSPVRGPTEAFF TGTGCCAGCAGTCCAGTTCGGGGGCCCACTGAAGCTTTCTTT TRBJ1-1 few - TRBV7-6